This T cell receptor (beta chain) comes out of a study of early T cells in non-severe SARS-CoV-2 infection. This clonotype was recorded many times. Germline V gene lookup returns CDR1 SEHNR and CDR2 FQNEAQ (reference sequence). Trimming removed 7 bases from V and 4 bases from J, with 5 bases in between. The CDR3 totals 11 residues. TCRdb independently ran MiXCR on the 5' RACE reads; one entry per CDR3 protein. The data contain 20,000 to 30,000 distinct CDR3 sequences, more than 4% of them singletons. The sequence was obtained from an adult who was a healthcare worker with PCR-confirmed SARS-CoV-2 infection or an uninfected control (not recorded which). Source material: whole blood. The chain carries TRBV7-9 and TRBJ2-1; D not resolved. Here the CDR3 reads CASNQYNEQFF. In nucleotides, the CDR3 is TGTGCCAGCAACCAGTACAATGAGCAGTTCTTC. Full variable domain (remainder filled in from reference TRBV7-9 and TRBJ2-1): DTGVSQNPRHKITKRGQNVTFRCDPISEHNRLYWYRQTLGQGPEFLTYFQNEAQLEKSRLLSDRFSAERPKGSFSTLEIQRTEQGDSAMYLCASNQYNEQFFGPGTRLTVL.